The 25 T cell receptor beta chains below come from one sample, sequenced in a study of a mutant IDH1 vaccine in newly diagnosed glioma. Specified time point: week 35, safety follow-up. Doses of 300 ug of mutant IDH1 20-mer peptide were given with topical imiquimod. Their antigens remain unidentified. Clones were sequenced by immunoSEQ multiplex PCR, and TCRdb holds only the in-frame ones, with some missing. The sample lists 40,000 to 50,000 clones; 80% to 90% were seen once. Material: PBMCs, obtained from a glioma patient whose treatment included an IDH1 peptide vaccine. The receptors originated from a man aged 40-49 years with glioma.

This clone appeared once. The V call is TRBV30, the J call TRBJ2-3; 11 positions agree with TRBD2. CDR1 is GTSNPN, CDR2 SVGIG, per germline (reference sequence). V gave up 7 bases and J gave up 3 bases; unmatched junction bases: 3. CDR3 length: 13 residues. The CDR3 region is CASVAGGTDTQYF. For the CDR3, the DNA is TGTGCCTCCGTAGCGGGGGGGACAGATACGCAGTATTTT.

This chain links TRBV11-1 with TRBJ1-2; D may be TRBD1 (6 bases). Germline V lookup: CDR1 SGHAT, CDR2 FQDESV (reference sequence). The CDR3 sequence is 15 residues long. Trimming took 5 bases from V and 4 from J, leaving 17 bases between them. CDR3 coding DNA: TGTGCCAGCAGCCCAGACAGGTCTGACCGCTATGGCTACACCTTC. Translated, it gives CASSPDRSDRYGYTF.

This chain connects TRBV4-3 to TRBJ2-3; D is possibly TRBD2 (6 bases). The germline V gene has CDR1 LGHNA and CDR2 YSLEER. Between the trimmed V and J ends, which lost 1 base and 8 bases, there was a span of 19 bases. The CDR3 extends over 16 amino acids. CDR3 sequence: CASSQGRGGASGTQYF. The DNA for the CDR3 is TGCGCCAGCAGCCAAGGGAGGGGTGGCGCCTCGGGTACGCAGTATTTT.

The rearrangement links TRBV7-7 to TRBJ2-5; D tentatively reads TRBD1 or TRBD2 (5 bases each). The CDR3 runs 14 residues. Deletions cut 5 bases from V and 10 bases from J, with 20 bases between. Germline assignment: CDR1 SSHAT and CDR2 FNYEAQ (reference sequence). The CDR3 DNA reads as TGTGCCAGCAGCAACCCGGGACCGAGTAGCGACCAGTACTTC. It is translated as CASSNPGPSSDQYF.

This sequence joins TRBV6-5 and TRBJ2-5, with TRBD1 identical over 8 bases. J was trimmed by 5 bases and V by 6 bases; bases with no gene match: 11. Germline values: CDR1 MNHEY, CDR2 SVGAGI. The CDR3 covers 15 residues. CDR3: CASRARQGWRETQYF. CDR3 sequence (DNA): TGTGCCAGCAGAGCAAGACAGGGGTGGCGGGAGACCCAGTACTTC.

The J gene is TRBJ1-1, the V gene TRBV9; TRBD1 is a possible D gene (5 bases). The germline gives CDR1 SGDLS, CDR2 YYNGEE. This CDR3 is built from 15 residues. V was shortened by 0 bases and J by 4 bases, with 13 bases between the two germline ends. CDR3 in amino acids: CASSVAGRAVTEAFF. The CDR3 region has the DNA TGTGCCAGCAGCGTAGCAGGCAGGGCGGTCACTGAAGCTTTCTTT.

The gene calls are TRBV14 and TRBJ2-3, with D possibly being TRBD1 or TRBD2 (5 bases each). This CDR3 is 12 amino acids long. CDR1 is SGHDN and CDR2 is FVKESK in the germline V gene. V was trimmed by 10 bases and J by 11 bases, leaving 19 bases between them. The CDR3 region has the DNA TGTGCCACCAACGACGGAGAGGGACGGCAGTATTTT. Amino acid sequence: CATNDGEGRQYF.

The chain employs TRBV7-2 and TRBJ1-5; unclear D gene. The CDR3 has 16 amino acids. Germline lookup yields CDR1 SGHTA and CDR2 FQGNSA. V lost 5 bases, J lost 3 bases, and 17 bases lay in between. The CDR3 DNA follows: TGTGCCAGCAGCACCGACTGGGGTCTTATCAATCAGCCCCAGCATTTT. Amino acid sequence: CASSTDWGLINQPQHF.

The rearrangement links TRBV28 to TRBJ2-7; possibly TRBD1 for D (6 bases). Trimming shortened V by 3 bases and J by 5 bases, and 14 bases separated the two germline ends. CDR3 length: 14 amino acids. Germline V gene data show CDR1 as MDHEN and CDR2 as SYDVKM. The CDR3 region is CASSFRQGINEQYF. The CDR3 coding sequence is TGTGCCAGCAGTTTTAGGCAGGGGATTAACGAGCAGTACTTC.

This rearrangement joins TRBV6-6 to TRBJ2-5; weak D call: TRBD1 (6 bases). The DNA matches TRBJ2-7 better at its end, which makes the J call doubtful. This CDR3 is 13 amino acids long. The V gene's germline CDR1 is MNHNY and CDR2 SVGAGI (reference sequence). The CDR3 sequence: CASSYTGSYEQYF. As DNA, the CDR3 is TGTGCCAGCAGTTACACAGGGAGTTACGAGCAGTACTTC.

CDR3 DNA sequence: TGTGCCAGCAGCTTGGCCGTATCAGAGGGCTATGGCTACACCTTC. Protein sequence: CASSLAVSEGYGYTF. The chain is built from TRBV5-6 and TRBJ1-2; no reliable D call. Germline V gives CDR1 SGHDT, CDR2 YYEEEE. The CDR3 runs 15 residues. Trimming took 0 bases from V and 4 from J, leaving 13 bases between them.

The table lists this clone with a few counts. The rearrangement uses TRBV19 and TRBJ1-1, with no clear D. Germline-derived CDR1 and CDR2 are LNHDA and SQIVND (reference sequence). Between the trimmed V and J ends, which lost 5 bases and 6 bases, there was a span of 13 bases. The CDR3 runs 13 residues. The CDR3 protein is CASSPGSRAEAFF. CDR3 bases: TGTGCCAGTAGTCCGGGGAGCCGGGCTGAAGCTTTCTTT. The full variable domain, in which reference TRBV19 and TRBJ1-1 provide the parts outside the CDR3, is DGGITQSPKYLFRKEGQNVTLSCEQNLNHDAMYWYRQDPGQGLRLIYYSQIVNDFQKGDIAEGYSVSREKKESFPLTVTSAQKNPTAFYLCASSPGSRAEAFFGQGTRLTVV.

The chain links TRBV27 to TRBJ2-5; weak D call: TRBD1 (6 bases). This CDR3 comprises 16 residues. The V and J ends lost 3 bases and 4 bases respectively, with 18 bases between them. Germline V CDR1 and CDR2: MNHEY, SMNVEV (reference sequence). CDR3 loop: CASSFSSGTLGETQYF. The CDR3 region has the DNA TGTGCCAGCAGTTTTTCGTCCGGGACACTTGGAGAGACCCAGTACTTC.

The J gene is TRBJ2-4, the V gene TRBV7-2, with 10 bases that match TRBD2. The CDR3 totals 15 residues. CDR1 and CDR2 (germline): SGHTA, FQGNSA. V shed 5 bases, J shed 4 bases, and the junction held 5 bases outside the gene matches. The CDR3 sequence is CASSLLAGDKNIQYF. Here the CDR3 DNA reads TGTGCCAGCAGCCTCCTAGCGGGGGATAAAAACATTCAGTACTTC.

This chain joins TRBV7-9 and TRBJ1-5; the D is unclear. There are 14 residues in the CDR3. Germline V CDR1 and CDR2: SEHNR, FQNEAQ (reference sequence). V lost 4 bases and J 1 base, leaving 8 bases between the germline ends. Written as DNA, the CDR3 is TGTGCCAGCAGCTCGACGGGGAGCAATCAGCCCCAGCATTTT. Protein product: CASSSTGSNQPQHF.

The chain employs TRBV7-9 and TRBJ1-1; D gene uncertain. V was clipped by 2 bases and J by 5 bases, with 6 bases between them. The V gene's germline CDR1 is SEHNR and CDR2 FQNEAQ (reference sequence). This CDR3 region has 12 residues. The CDR3 reads CASSLLVTEAFF. The CDR3 DNA sequence: TGTGCCAGCAGCTTACTCGTGACTGAAGCTTTCTTT.

The rearrangement uses TRBV7-2 and TRBJ2-7; tentatively, D is TRBD2 (5 bases). Trimming shortened V by 5 bases and J by 6 bases, and 23 bases separated the two germline ends. The CDR3 covers 16 residues. In germline, CDR1 is SGHTA, CDR2 FQGNSA. CDR3 loop: CASSPSGGGSRIEQYF. CDR3 DNA sequence: TGTGCCAGCAGCCCCTCTGGCGGAGGTAGCAGAATCGAGCAGTACTTC.

This sequence joins TRBV2 and TRBJ1-2; 7 nucleotides align to TRBD1. This CDR3 has 16 residues. CDR1 is SNHLY, CDR2 FYNNEI, per germline. The V gene end was trimmed by 5 bases and the J gene end by 4 bases; junction bases not matched to a gene: 13. The CDR3 sequence is CASSSTGKGPFYGYTF. The CDR3 region has the DNA TGTGCCAGCAGTTCGACAGGGAAAGGTCCTTTCTATGGCTACACCTTC.

This chain connects TRBV6-1 to TRBJ2-4, with a possible D match to TRBD2 (5 bases). The CDR3 runs to 15 residues. Germline CDR1 MNHNS, CDR2 SASEGT. Trimming pared 2 bases from V and 8 bases from J, leaving 16 bases between. CDR3 coding DNA: TGTGCCAGCAGTGAATTCGCCACTAGAGGCGACATTCAGTACTTC. Its translation is CASSEFATRGDIQYF.

The chain employs TRBV7-8 and TRBJ2-2, with D perhaps TRBD1 (5 bases). Germline V gene lookup returns CDR1 SGHVS and CDR2 FQNEAQ. The CDR3 loop spans 14 amino acids. The V gene lost 1 base and the J gene lost 4 bases, with 7 bases spanning the gap. The CDR3 bases are TGTGCCAGCAGCTTAGTAAGGGGCACCGGGGAGCTGTTTTTT. Its protein product is CASSLVRGTGELFF.

V gene TRBV4-3 combines with J gene TRBJ1-1; D call uncertain. The length of the CDR3 is 14 residues. Trimming pared 0 bases from V and 4 bases from J, leaving 9 bases between. Germline V gene lookup returns CDR1 LGHNA and CDR2 YSLEER. CDR3 protein: CASSQEVGGTEAFF. The CDR3 nucleotides are TGCGCCAGCAGCCAAGAGGTCGGAGGCACTGAAGCTTTCTTT.

V usage is TRBV30 and J usage is TRBJ1-3; D is undetermined. Trimming shortened V by 4 bases and J by 7 bases, and 14 bases separated the two germline ends. CDR3 length: 13 amino acids. The germline V gene encodes CDR1 GTSNPN and CDR2 SVGIG (reference sequence). The CDR3 is CAWTKPLGNTIYF. The CDR3 nucleotides read TGTGCCTGGACTAAACCACTCGGGAACACCATATATTTT. Complete variable domain (other parts from reference TRBV30 and TRBJ1-3): SQTIHQWPATLVQPVGSPLSLECTVEGTSNPNLYWYRQAAGRGLQLLFYSVGIGQISSEVPQNLSASRPQDRQFILSSKKLLLSDSGFYLCAWTKPLGNTIYFGEGSWLTVV.

The chain couples TRBV9 to TRBJ2-2; D remains unclear. The V end lost 2 bases, the J end lost 7 bases, and 18 bases lay between the germline ends. There are 16 residues in the CDR3. From germline, CDR1 is SGDLS and CDR2 YYNGEE. The CDR3 DNA sequence: TGTGCCAGCAGCGTCTCCTCAAGGGTCGGCCTCGGGGAGCTGTTTTTT. Translating it yields CASSVSSRVGLGELFF.

The genes are TRBV5-1 and TRBJ1-5; D gene ambiguous. The CDR3 loop spans 13 amino acids. V was shortened by 0 bases and J by 7 bases, with 8 bases between the two germline ends. Germline lookup yields CDR1 SGHRS and CDR2 YFSETQ. The CDR3 coding sequence is TGCGCCAGCAGCTTGGCCGGGGAACAGCCCCAGCATTTT. Protein: CASSLAGEQPQHF.

The V call is TRBV2, the J call TRBJ1-5, with D perhaps TRBD1 (5 bases). CDR1 and CDR2 (germline): SNHLY, FYNNEI. Trimming shortened V by 7 bases and J by 3 bases, and 16 bases separated the two germline ends. The CDR3 spans 15 residues. The CDR3 sequence: CASTRGAGFNQPQHF. CDR3 sequence (DNA): TGTGCCAGCACCCGAGGGGCAGGCTTCAATCAGCCCCAGCATTTT.